This T cell receptor (beta chain) was captured in a study of human T cells and chemical hapten exposure. About the research overall: Each week of the roughly 23-week study, patients had diphenylcyclopropenone applied to the scalp. Per-sample variation in TCR yield stemmed mainly from small pooled library volume differences.

This clonotype appeared a few times. The CDR3 contains 14 residues. V was clipped by 4 bases and J by 3 bases, with 11 bases between them. Germline-derived CDR1 and CDR2 are MGHRA and YSYEKL. Time point in this sample: pre-sensitization, week 0. Treatment reported: therapeutic diphenylcyclopropenone sensitization with weekly scalp DPC. Individual cDNA molecules in this library carried unique molecular identifiers. From the RACE reads, TCRdb called clonotypes with MiXCR, one entry per CDR3 protein. Of 250,000 or so distinct CDR3 sequences in the sample, 7.5% to 9% were seen once. The origin of this receptor is a woman in her 40s with alopecia areata. Some clones in this sample may be carry-over from other donors' samples. The sequencing used whole blood, collected in connection with sensitization to the hapten diphenylcyclopropenone (DPC). The chain links TRBV4-1 to TRBJ2-3; D not resolved. The CDR3 region has the DNA TGCGCCAGCAGCCCAGCAGTCGGTACAGATACGCAGTATTTT. It codes for CASSPAVGTDTQYF.